This entry lists 3 T cell receptor beta chains sequenced from one sample in a study of blood T cell repertoires in COVID-19. Clones were read by immunoSEQ multiplex PCR, and TCRdb kept only the in-frame ones, dropping some. The sample shows about 190,000 clones, 89% of them seen only once. Sequencing used peripheral blood. The receptors were sampled from a man aged 40-49 years with acute or convalescent COVID-19.

The chain recombines TRBV5-4 with TRBJ1-2, with D uncertain. V was cut by 4 bases and J by 4 bases, with 20 bases left in between. The germline V gene has CDR1 SGHNT and CDR2 YYREEE (reference sequence). This CDR3 has 16 residues. The CDR3 DNA reads TGTGCCAGCAGCGCACCCCGACCGGAGCAAACCTATGGCTACACCTTC. This codes for CASSAPRPEQTYGYTF.

The chain couples TRBV30 to TRBJ2-7; D is possibly TRBD1 (6 bases). The CDR3 covers 13 residues. V gave up 4 bases and J gave up 4 bases, with 14 bases separating them. The germline CDR1 and CDR2 sequences are GTSNPN and SVGIG (reference sequence). CDR3 amino acids: CAWNVGAEYEQYF. CDR3 coding DNA: TGTGCCTGGAACGTGGGGGCGGAGTACGAGCAGTACTTC.

This clone appeared once. The chain has TRBV6-1 and TRBJ2-7; 7 bases are a match to TRBD2. This CDR3 has 16 residues. With 1 base clipped from V and 0 bases from J, the junction kept 6 bases outside the gene matches. CDR1 MNHNS and CDR2 SASEGT come from the germline V gene. The CDR3 nucleotides are TGTGCCAGCAGTGAAGGAAAAGCGGGGATCTCCTACGAGCAGTACTTC. Protein sequence: CASSEGKAGISYEQYF.